This entry lists 26 T cell receptor beta chains sequenced from one sample in a study of preoperative IRX-2 immunotherapy in early breast cancer. Sequencing was performed with immunoSEQ multiplex PCR; in TCRdb, only in-frame clones are kept and a portion is missing. The top ten hold roughly 2.2% of the sample, which has 24,000 or so clones, approximately 80% seen once. This sample's treatment: preoperative locoregional IRX-2 cytokine immunotherapy. The source was lymph node tissue, collected before IRX-2 immunotherapy. These receptors all come from a human donor with breast cancer.

This clone was counted only a few times. The rearrangement joins TRBV19 to TRBJ1-1, with D possibly TRBD1 on 5 matching bases. This CDR3 has 19 residues. CDR1 is LNHDA, CDR2 SQIVND, per germline (reference sequence). The ends were cut back, 0 bases at V and 3 bases at J, with 23 bases in the middle. The CDR3 DNA is TGTGCCAGTAGTATAGATGGATGGCGTCTGGATGGGACGGACACTGAAGCTTTCTTT. Amino acid sequence: CASSIDGWRLDGTDTEAFF.

In its sample, this clone was seen a few times. The CDR3 protein is CASSQDQRGHSNQPQHF. DNA of the CDR3: TGCGCCAGCAGCCAAGATCAAAGGGGGCATAGCAATCAGCCCCAGCATTTT. The rearrangement uses TRBV1 and TRBJ1-5; the listed D gene, TRBD1, was not tested against the DNA. TRBV1 is given as a pseudogene. This CDR3 region has 17 residues.

V and J are TRBV6-8 and TRBJ1-2; 8 positions agree with TRBD1. Germline lookup yields CDR1 MNHGY and CDR2 SAAAGT. The CDR3 has 14 amino acids. The V segment lost 8 bases and the J segment 8 bases; nucleotides outside the gene matches: 13. CDR3 in amino acids: CASVYDTGGQGYTF. The CDR3 region has the DNA TGTGCCAGCGTTTACGATACAGGGGGTCAAGGCTACACCTTC.

A single count supports this clone. The rearrangement joins TRBV11-3 to TRBJ2-7; TRBD2 matches 9 bases. After removal of 3 bases from V and 1 base from J, the junction contained 16 bases not matched to a gene. The CDR3 sequence is 19 residues long. CDR1 is SGHNT, CDR2 YENEEA, per germline. The chain's CDR3 is CASSFLPRKAGGQSYEQYF. CDR3 sequence (DNA): TGTGCCAGCAGCTTTTTACCTCGTAAAGCGGGGGGCCAATCCTACGAGCAGTACTTC.

The gene calls are TRBV29-1 and TRBJ2-1; the D call may be TRBD1 or TRBD2 (7 bases each). CDR1 and CDR2 from the germline V gene are SQVTM and ANQGSEA. CDR3 length: 12 residues. Trimming removed 4 bases from V and 8 bases from J, with 12 bases in between. The CDR3 DNA is TGCAGCGTTGGGGAGGGGGCATATGAGCAGTTCTTC. Its translation: CSVGEGAYEQFF.

The rearrangement uses TRBV7-1 and TRBJ1-4, with TRBD1 as a possible D gene (5 bases). TRBV7-1 is flagged as an ORF with uncertain function. Trimming removed 6 bases from V and 8 bases from J, with 16 bases in between. This CDR3 contains 14 residues. Here the CDR3 DNA reads TGTGCCAGCAGTGTTCAGGGCTCTAGGGAAAAACTGTTTTTT. Translation gives CASSVQGSREKLFF.

V usage is TRBV28 and J usage is TRBJ1-1; 7 nucleotides align to TRBD1. J gave up 6 bases and V 3 bases, and 16 bases lay outside the gene matches. The CDR3 has 17 amino acids. Germline assignment: CDR1 MDHEN and CDR2 SYDVKM. The CDR3 loop reads CASSFRIFDREVPEAFF. In DNA, the CDR3 is TGTGCCAGCAGTTTTAGGATTTTTGACAGGGAAGTTCCTGAAGCTTTCTTT.

This clone appeared a single time. The chain employs TRBV11-3 and TRBJ2-1, with TRBD1 identical over 11 bases. Germline assignment: CDR1 SGHNT and CDR2 YENEEA. The V and J ends lost 4 bases and 5 bases, in that order; junction bases with no gene match: 4. The CDR3 runs 15 residues. CDR3 nucleotides: TGTGCCAGCAGCTCAGGACAGGGGGCGAACAATGAGCAGTTCTTC. This encodes CASSSGQGANNEQFF.

This clone turned up a few times. The rearrangement uses TRBV11-3 and TRBJ2-1; TRBD1 is a possible D gene (6 bases). The CDR3 loop spans 14 amino acids. The germline gives CDR1 SGHNT, CDR2 YENEEA. Trimming removed 2 bases at V and 11 bases at J, with 16 bases between. The DNA for the CDR3 is TGTGCCAGCAGCTTAACGACAGGTACAATGAAGCAGTTCTTC. Translating it yields CASSLTTGTMKQFF.

This clone appeared a single time. The chain links TRBV19 to TRBJ2-1; 16 bases agree with TRBD2. The CDR3 contains 19 residues. Per the germline V gene, CDR1 is LNHDA and CDR2 is SQIVND (reference sequence). J was trimmed by 2 bases and V by 2 bases; bases with no gene match: 6. This chain's CDR3 is CASSILGLAGGLTYNEQFF. In DNA form, the CDR3 reads TGTGCCAGTAGTATATTGGGACTAGCGGGGGGGTTAACCTACAATGAGCAGTTCTTC.

This clone was observed a single time. The rearrangement links TRBV25-1 to TRBJ2-3, with 8 bases matching TRBD1. The germline gives CDR1 MGHDK, CDR2 SYGVNS. The V gene end was trimmed by 8 bases and the J gene end by 6 bases; junction bases not matched to a gene: 19. The CDR3 length is 17 residues. CDR3 in DNA: TGTGCCAGCGCTCCCGGGACAGGCTACGGCGGGGAGGATACGCAGTATTTT. Protein: CASAPGTGYGGEDTQYF.

About this clone: Mismatch with germline at one junction end may stem from a read error. The chain employs TRBV11-3 and TRBJ1-4, with 8 bases lining up with TRBD1. The germline gives CDR1 SGHNT, CDR2 YENEEA. This CDR3 is 14 amino acids long. The CDR3 DNA reads as TGTGCTAGCAGCTTAGGACAGGGAAATGAAAAACTGTTTTTT. The encoded protein is CASSLGQGNEKLFF.

CDR3 bases: TGTGCCAGCAGTTACAACGGACAGGGAGAGTCCTACGAGCAGTACTTC. Translated: CASSYNGQGESYEQYF. This sequence joins TRBV6-8 and TRBJ2-7, with 8 nucleotides matching TRBD1. The CDR3 is 16 amino acids. Germline loops: CDR1 MNHGY, CDR2 SAAAGT. V trimming: 2 bases; J trimming: 1 base; junction bases outside the gene matches: 7.

The J gene is TRBJ1-5, the V gene TRBV6-8; D gene unclear. This CDR3 contains 13 residues. CDR1 and CDR2 (germline): MNHGY, SAAAGT. V shed 4 bases and J shed 5 bases, with 9 bases lying between them. DNA for the CDR3: TGTGCCAGCAGTTGGGGTTTCGATCAGCCCCAGCATTTT. Protein sequence: CASSWGFDQPQHF.

V and J are TRBV6-4 and TRBJ2-7; D not certain. The CDR3 is 20 amino acids. Trimming left V 6 bases short and J 2 bases short, with 32 bases between. Germline lookup yields CDR1 MRHNA and CDR2 SNTAGT. Here the CDR3 DNA reads TGTGCCAGCAGCTCGACCGGGTTTTTAGGGCCCACGAATATAGCCTACGAGCAGTACTTC. This codes for CASSSTGFLGPTNIAYEQYF.

The rearrangement joins TRBV19 to TRBJ2-3; TRBD2 matches at 13 bases. J gave up 2 bases and V 4 bases, and 6 bases lay outside the gene matches. CDR3 size: 17 residues. CDR1 and CDR2 (germline): LNHDA, SQIVND (reference sequence). This CDR3 reads CASSNPGTSGDTDTQYF. Here the CDR3 DNA reads TGTGCCAGTAGTAATCCAGGGACTAGCGGGGACACAGATACGCAGTATTTT.

The chain is built from TRBV6-8 and TRBJ1-2; no firm D call. Deletions cut 7 bases from V and 4 bases from J, with 16 bases between. The CDR3 sequence is 14 residues long. Germline-derived CDR1 and CDR2 are MNHGY and SAAAGT. CDR3 nucleotide sequence: TGTGCCAGCACCCTGTCGTCAGGTTTCTATGGCTACACCTTC. It encodes CASTLSSGFYGYTF.

The chain joins TRBV19 to TRBJ1-5, with TRBD1 identical over 9 bases. CDR1 and CDR2 from the germline V gene are LNHDA and SQIVND (reference sequence). The CDR3 covers 19 residues. V was clipped by 1 base and J by 1 base; unmatched bases: 11. CDR3 region: CASSIGARTGAASNQPQHF. CDR3 nucleotide sequence: TGTGCCAGTAGTATAGGTGCCCGGACAGGGGCAGCCAGCAATCAGCCCCAGCATTTT.

This clone was detected a few times. The V gene is TRBV15, the J gene TRBJ1-5; D remains ambiguous. This CDR3 contains 14 residues. CDR1 and CDR2 from the germline V gene are LNHNV and YYDKDF (reference sequence). Deletions cut 8 bases from V and 9 bases from J, with 20 bases between. CDR3 nucleotide sequence: TGTGCCACCCGGAACGGACGGATGGCGCGGCCCCAGCATTTT. The encoded protein is CATRNGRMARPQHF.

The V and J genes are TRBV6-8 and TRBJ2-2, with D unresolved. Germline V gives CDR1 MNHGY, CDR2 SAAAGT. This CDR3 is built from 14 residues. V was trimmed by 7 bases and J by 3 bases, leaving 12 bases between them. The chain's CDR3 is CASTADGYTGELFF. The CDR3 DNA reads as TGTGCCAGCACTGCGGACGGGTACACCGGGGAGCTGTTTTTT.

This chain uses TRBV11-3 with TRBJ1-6, with D possibly matching TRBD1 (6 bases). CDR1 is SGHNT and CDR2 is YENEEA in the germline V gene. This CDR3 is 14 amino acids long. V shed 5 bases and J shed 12 bases, with 17 bases lying between them. As DNA, the CDR3 is TGTGCCAGCAGCGCGCAGGGGAAGGGGGGACCCCTCCACTTT. It translates to CASSAQGKGGPLHF.

This clone occurred a few times. The chain has TRBV6-8 and TRBJ1-1; TRBD1 agrees at 8 bases. Germline CDR1 and CDR2: MNHGY and SAAAGT. The CDR3 contains 12 residues. Trimming removed 6 bases from V and 4 bases from J; junction bases left unmatched: 1. CDR3 sequence reads: CASRTGGTEAFF. The CDR3 DNA sequence: TGTGCCAGCAGAACAGGGGGCACTGAAGCTTTCTTT.

The J gene is TRBJ1-1, the V gene TRBV6-8; D gene unclear. CDR1 MNHGY and CDR2 SAAAGT come from the germline V gene. The V and J ends lost 5 bases and 5 bases respectively, with 18 bases between them. This CDR3 has 15 amino acids. In nucleotides, the CDR3 is TGTGCCAGCAGTCCCATTGAGGGCCGAAGGACTGAAGCTTTCTTT. Translating it yields CASSPIEGRRTEAFF.

The chain joins TRBV19 to TRBJ2-1, with D perhaps matching TRBD1 (6 bases). V was shortened by 2 bases and J by 0 bases, with 8 bases between the two germline ends. The CDR3 is made up of 15 amino acids. Germline values: CDR1 LNHDA, CDR2 SQIVND (reference sequence). The CDR3 bases are TGTGCCAGTAGTATACAGGGGACCTCCTACAATGAGCAGTTCTTC. Its protein is CASSIQGTSYNEQFF.

The genes are TRBV6-8 and TRBJ1-1, with D tentatively TRBD1 (5 bases). Per germline, CDR1 MNHGY and CDR2 SAAAGT. The CDR3 consists of 13 residues. The ends were cut back, 6 bases at V and 6 bases at J, with 14 bases in the middle. CDR3 protein: CASRQVGWAEAFF. In DNA, the CDR3 is TGTGCCAGCAGACAGGTTGGGTGGGCTGAAGCTTTCTTT.

The chain has TRBV25-1 and TRBJ1-5; no clear D gene. The germline V and J ends were trimmed by 6 bases and 5 bases, with 8 bases remaining between them. The CDR3 length is 12 residues. CDR1 and CDR2 (germline): MGHDK, SYGVNS. Here the CDR3 reads CASRDGDQPQHF. Here the CDR3 DNA reads TGTGCCAGCAGGGACGGGGATCAGCCCCAGCATTTT.